These T cell receptor beta chains were read from a single sample in a study of blood T cell repertoires in COVID-19. Profiling relied on immunoSEQ multiplex PCR, and the TCRdb table lists in-frame clones only, not all of them. The repertoire holds around 170,000 clones, with around 84% as singletons. The material sequenced was PBMCs or T cells enriched from blood (not recorded which). All receptors derive from a woman aged 45-59 years who had recovered from COVID-19. The CDR3 runs from the conserved cysteine through the conserved F or W. Each record gives: V gene, clone size, D gene, J gene, CDR3 DNA, CDR3 protein. A D gene is named only where the DNA matches it firmly. Size is omitted from some rows. Given values are once, few, many or a class for expanded clones.

v_gene: TRBV19; abundance: -; d_gene: -; j_gene: TRBJ1-5; CDR3nt: TGTGCCAGTAGTATGAGGGATAGCAATCAGCCCCAGCATTTT; CDR3aa: CASSMRDSNQPQHF
v_gene: TRBV7-9; abundance: -; d_gene: -; j_gene: TRBJ2-1; CDR3nt: TGTGCCAGCAGCCGGGCAGGGGTGGGACATGAGCAGTTCTTC; CDR3aa: CASSRAGVGHEQFF
v_gene: TRBV7-2; abundance: -; d_gene: TRBD2; j_gene: TRBJ2-7; CDR3nt: TGTGCCAGCAGCTTAATTGGGGGACTAGTAGCGAGCTCCTACGAGCAGTACTTC; CDR3aa: CASSLIGGLVASSYEQYF
v_gene: TRBV28; abundance: -; d_gene: TRBD1; j_gene: TRBJ1-2; CDR3nt: TGTGCCAGCGCTCCCGGACAGGGGTTCTATGGCTACACCTTC; CDR3aa: CASAPGQGFYGYTF
v_gene: TRBV6-5; abundance: -; d_gene: -; j_gene: TRBJ2-7; CDR3nt: TGTGCCAGCAGGAGGGATTTGGCGGGCGAGCAGTACTTC; CDR3aa: CASRRDLAGEQYF
v_gene: TRBV7-6; abundance: -; d_gene: TRBD1; j_gene: TRBJ2-7; CDR3nt: TGTGCCAGCAGCGACGGACAGGGTTTTCTCTACGAGCAGTACTTC; CDR3aa: CASSDGQGFLYEQYF
v_gene: TRBV4-1; abundance: -; d_gene: -; j_gene: TRBJ1-2; CDR3nt: TGCGCCAGCAGACTAAGTCGAACAGGGAACTATGGCTACACCTTC; CDR3aa: CASRLSRTGNYGYTF
v_gene: TRBV7-9; abundance: -; d_gene: TRBD2; j_gene: TRBJ2-3; CDR3nt: TGTGCCAGCAGCTTAGTTAGCGGGGGGACAGATACGCAGTATTTT; CDR3aa: CASSLVSGGTDTQYF
v_gene: TRBV19; abundance: -; d_gene: TRBD1; j_gene: TRBJ2-6; CDR3nt: TGTGCCAGTAGTGCTATGGGACAGGTTAGCTCTGGGGCCAACGTCCTGACTTTC; CDR3aa: CASSAMGQVSSGANVLTF
v_gene: TRBV11-3; abundance: -; d_gene: -; j_gene: TRBJ1-2; CDR3nt: TGTGCCAGCAGCCCTACAGGGAACAATGGCTACACCTTC; CDR3aa: CASSPTGNNGYTF
v_gene: TRBV7-8; abundance: once; d_gene: TRBD2; j_gene: TRBJ2-3; CDR3nt: TGTGCCAGCAGCTTTGGGCGGGGGGGCGCAAATACGCAGTATTTT; CDR3aa: CASSFGRGGANTQYF
v_gene: TRBV18; abundance: few; d_gene: -; j_gene: TRBJ2-1; CDR3nt: TGTGCCAGCTCACCGACACGAAATGAGCAGTTCTTC; CDR3aa: CASSPTRNEQFF
v_gene: TRBV5-1; abundance: -; d_gene: -; j_gene: TRBJ2-3; CDR3nt: TGCGCCAGCAGCTTGGATGCAGCGGTGAATACGCAGTATTTT; CDR3aa: CASSLDAAVNTQYF
v_gene: TRBV2; abundance: -; d_gene: TRBD2; j_gene: TRBJ2-3; CDR3nt: TGTGCCAGCCGGACTAGCCTCCGCACAGATACGCAGTATTTT; CDR3aa: CASRTSLRTDTQYF
v_gene: TRBV6-5; abundance: -; d_gene: -; j_gene: TRBJ1-4; CDR3nt: TGTGCCAGCAGTTACGGGAGGGCGGATGGTGAAAAACTGTTTTTT; CDR3aa: CASSYGRADGEKLFF
v_gene: TRBV21-1; abundance: -; d_gene: -; j_gene: TRBJ1-5; CDR3nt: TGTGCCAGCAATTCTCCCGGGACAGGAAAAGTGAGCAATCAGCCCCAGCATTTT; CDR3aa: CASNSPGTGKVSNQPQHF
v_gene: TRBV19; abundance: once; d_gene: -; j_gene: TRBJ1-1; CDR3nt: TGTGCCAGTAGACGGGGGGTCCTCCTCGGAAAAGCTTTCTTT; CDR3aa: CASRRGVLLGKAFF
v_gene: TRBV7-2; abundance: -; d_gene: TRBD2; j_gene: TRBJ2-7; CDR3nt: TGTGCCAGCAGGCGAACTAGCGGGAGTACCTACGAGCAGTACTTC; CDR3aa: CASRRTSGSTYEQYF
v_gene: TRBV20-1; abundance: once; d_gene: -; j_gene: TRBJ1-3; CDR3nt: TGCAGTGCTAGAGACAGAAACACCATATATTTT; CDR3aa: CSARDRNTIYF
v_gene: TRBV3-1/TRBV3-2; abundance: -; d_gene: TRBD1; j_gene: TRBJ1-3; CDR3nt: TGTGCCAGCAGCCGACAGGGGGAGGCTGGAAACACCATATATTTT; CDR3aa: CASSRQGEAGNTIYF
v_gene: TRBV6-5; abundance: -; d_gene: -; j_gene: TRBJ1-2; CDR3nt: TGTGCCAGCAGTTACGGGGGGGCAGCTAACTATGGCTACACCTTC; CDR3aa: CASSYGGAANYGYTF
v_gene: TRBV2; abundance: -; d_gene: TRBD2; j_gene: TRBJ2-3; CDR3nt: TGTGCCAGCAGTGACGGGGCGGGAGGTGGCACAGATACGCAGTATTTT; CDR3aa: CASSDGAGGGTDTQYF
v_gene: TRBV27; abundance: -; d_gene: TRBD1; j_gene: TRBJ1-2; CDR3nt: TGTGCCAGCAGTCCCACCAGGGCTACCGGCATGGGTCCGAACAGGGGAGACTATGGCTACACCTTC; CDR3aa: CASSPTRATGMGPNRGDYGYTF
v_gene: TRBV12-3/TRBV12-4; abundance: once; d_gene: -; j_gene: TRBJ1-2; CDR3nt: TGTGCCAGCAGTTTGGGCAGGGATGGCTACACCTTC; CDR3aa: CASSLGRDGYTF
v_gene: TRBV5-1; abundance: -; d_gene: -; j_gene: TRBJ2-3; CDR3nt: TGCGCCAGCAGCTTGGCGGGAGTGGCAGATACGCAGTATTTT; CDR3aa: CASSLAGVADTQYF
v_gene: TRBV7-3; abundance: once; d_gene: -; j_gene: TRBJ1-6; CDR3nt: TGTGCCAGCAGCTCGACCGGAGGTTCACCCCTCCACTTT; CDR3aa: CASSSTGGSPLHF
v_gene: TRBV5-1; abundance: few; d_gene: TRBD2; j_gene: TRBJ2-1; CDR3nt: TGCGCCAGCTCCCTGTGGGCGGGAGGGGGAAATGAGCAGTTCTTC; CDR3aa: CASSLWAGGGNEQFF
v_gene: TRBV7-9; abundance: -; d_gene: TRBD1; j_gene: TRBJ2-4; CDR3nt: TGTGCCAGCAGCTCTAGGGGGACAGGCAAAAACATTCAGTACTTC; CDR3aa: CASSSRGTGKNIQYF
v_gene: TRBV4-2; abundance: -; d_gene: TRBD2; j_gene: TRBJ2-7; CDR3nt: TGTGCCAGCAGCCGAGGGGAGGGGACTAGCGGATTCTACGAGCAGTACTTC; CDR3aa: CASSRGEGTSGFYEQYF
v_gene: TRBV5-6; abundance: -; d_gene: -; j_gene: TRBJ2-6; CDR3nt: TGTGCCAGCAGCTCTGTACTTTCTGGGGCCAACGTCCTGACTTTC; CDR3aa: CASSSVLSGANVLTF
v_gene: TRBV5-6; abundance: -; d_gene: -; j_gene: TRBJ2-1; CDR3nt: TGTGCCAGCAGCGTAGGAGGTGAGCAGTTCTTC; CDR3aa: CASSVGGEQFF
v_gene: TRBV3-1/TRBV3-2; abundance: -; d_gene: TRBD1; j_gene: TRBJ2-6; CDR3nt: TGTGCCAGCAGCCTTATTGACAGGGGAGGGGCCAACGTCCTGACTTTC; CDR3aa: CASSLIDRGGANVLTF
v_gene: TRBV9; abundance: -; d_gene: -; j_gene: TRBJ1-4; CDR3nt: TGTGCCAGCAGCGTAGGCGGCAGTGCAACTAATGAAAAACTGTTTTTT; CDR3aa: CASSVGGSATNEKLFF
v_gene: TRBV4-2; abundance: -; d_gene: -; j_gene: TRBJ1-4; CDR3nt: TGTGCCAGCAGCCAACCTGGACAGCAAAAACTGTTTTTT; CDR3aa: CASSQPGQQKLFF
v_gene: TRBV10-2; abundance: few; d_gene: -; j_gene: TRBJ1-1; CDR3nt: TGCGCCAGCAGGGTATCCGGGACTGAAGCTTTCTTT; CDR3aa: CASRVSGTEAFF
v_gene: TRBV6-5; abundance: once; d_gene: TRBD1; j_gene: TRBJ1-6; CDR3nt: TGTGCCAGCAGTTACGCCGGGACAGGGGCCTCACCCCTCCACTTT; CDR3aa: CASSYAGTGASPLHF
v_gene: TRBV11-2; abundance: -; d_gene: -; j_gene: TRBJ2-7; CDR3nt: TGTGCCAGCAGCTTAGAGGCAGGGGAAATTTACGAGCAGTACTTC; CDR3aa: CASSLEAGEIYEQYF
v_gene: TRBV6-5; abundance: -; d_gene: -; j_gene: TRBJ1-4; CDR3nt: TGTGCCAGCAGTTTCGGTGCCAGGACTAATGAAAAACTGTTTTTT; CDR3aa: CASSFGARTNEKLFF
v_gene: TRBV11-3; abundance: -; d_gene: TRBD1; j_gene: TRBJ1-1; CDR3nt: TGTGCCAGCAGCCTCCGGGGACAGGCGAACACTGAAGCTTTCTTT; CDR3aa: CASSLRGQANTEAFF
v_gene: TRBV5-4; abundance: -; d_gene: -; j_gene: TRBJ2-1; CDR3nt: TGTGCCAGCAGCTTGGCGTCTTCGGTAGACAATGAGCAGTTCTTC; CDR3aa: CASSLASSVDNEQFF
v_gene: TRBV28; abundance: -; d_gene: TRBD1; j_gene: TRBJ1-1; CDR3nt: TGTGCCAGCAGTTCCCCAAAGACAGGGGTTTTCTTT; CDR3aa: CASSSPKTGVFF
v_gene: TRBV10-3; abundance: -; d_gene: -; j_gene: TRBJ2-6; CDR3nt: TGTGCCATCAGTGAGTCCGGGGGAGCAGGGGCCAACGTCCTGACTTTC; CDR3aa: CAISESGGAGANVLTF
v_gene: TRBV18; abundance: -; d_gene: -; j_gene: TRBJ1-1; CDR3nt: TGTGCCAGCTCACTCAGGGGTCAGGGCCCCATGAACACTGAAGCTTTCTTT; CDR3aa: CASSLRGQGPMNTEAFF
v_gene: TRBV7-2; abundance: -; d_gene: -; j_gene: TRBJ2-7; CDR3nt: TGTGCCAGCAGCTTAGCCCAGGGGTACGAGCAGTACTTC; CDR3aa: CASSLAQGYEQYF
v_gene: TRBV13; abundance: -; d_gene: -; j_gene: TRBJ2-2; CDR3nt: TGTGCCAGCAGCCTGACAGTGAACACCGGGGAGCTGTTTTTT; CDR3aa: CASSLTVNTGELFF
v_gene: TRBV6-5; abundance: -; d_gene: -; j_gene: TRBJ1-4; CDR3nt: TGTGCCAGCAGTACTCGGGGGGGAATGTCTGAAAAACTGTTTTTT; CDR3aa: CASSTRGGMSEKLFF
v_gene: TRBV5-5; abundance: once; d_gene: TRBD1; j_gene: TRBJ1-2; CDR3nt: TGTGCCAGCAGCGTTACAGGGGGCATTGACTATGGCTACACCTTC; CDR3aa: CASSVTGGIDYGYTF
v_gene: TRBV3-1/TRBV3-2; abundance: -; d_gene: -; j_gene: TRBJ2-7; CDR3nt: TGTGCCAGCAGCCACGGGGGACACGAGCAGTACTTC; CDR3aa: CASSHGGHEQYF
v_gene: TRBV27; abundance: once; d_gene: TRBD1; j_gene: TRBJ1-2; CDR3nt: TGTGCCAGCAGTGCCGGAGGGACAGGGGGCAAGGAACGCTATGGCTACACCTTC; CDR3aa: CASSAGGTGGKERYGYTF
v_gene: TRBV5-1; abundance: -; d_gene: TRBD1; j_gene: TRBJ1-2; CDR3nt: TGCGCCAGCAGGAGGGACAGCTTCCTAGAAGGCTACACCTTC; CDR3aa: CASRRDSFLEGYTF
v_gene: TRBV6-5; abundance: -; d_gene: TRBD1; j_gene: TRBJ1-2; CDR3nt: TGTGCCAGCAGAGACAGGGCCCCCTTTTCAGGCTACACCTTC; CDR3aa: CASRDRAPFSGYTF
v_gene: TRBV19; abundance: once; d_gene: -; j_gene: TRBJ1-5; CDR3nt: TGTGCCAGTAGTTATTCAGGTAGATATAGCAATCAGCCCCAGCATTTT; CDR3aa: CASSYSGRYSNQPQHF
v_gene: TRBV7-9; abundance: -; d_gene: -; j_gene: TRBJ2-4; CDR3nt: TGTGCCAGCAGCTTAAACCATCTACCCAACCTAGCCAAAAACATTCAGTACTTC; CDR3aa: CASSLNHLPNLAKNIQYF
v_gene: TRBV4-1; abundance: -; d_gene: TRBD2; j_gene: TRBJ2-1; CDR3nt: TGCGCCAGCAGCCAAGGAAAACTAGCGGGGGGGCCGGTCTTC; CDR3aa: CASSQGKLAGGPVF